A single sample gave rise to the 17 T cell receptor beta chains below, sequenced in a study of long-term antiretroviral therapy in people with HIV. Version v3.0 of the immunoSEQ assay was performed at survey level. Data came from immunoSEQ multiplex PCR; TCRdb stores just in-frame clones and leaves some out. The profile shows tens of thousands of clones, over 80% of them singletons. Specimen: unsorted PBMCs, collected 1.2 years after starting antiretroviral therapy. The receptors were sampled from a woman aged 40 to 50 with HIV.

The V call is TRBV28, the J call TRBJ2-1; 7 positions match TRBD2. Germline V gives CDR1 MDHEN, CDR2 SYDVKM. The CDR3 loop spans 15 amino acids. The V segment lost 3 bases and the J segment 0 bases; nucleotides outside the gene matches: 2. The CDR3 sequence is CASSLGGSSYNEQFF. The CDR3 nucleotides are TGTGCCAGCAGTTTGGGGGGGAGCTCCTACAATGAGCAGTTCTTC.

The V call is TRBV7-8, the J call TRBJ2-7; 9 bases map to TRBD1. The J segment lost 3 bases and the V segment lost 5 bases, leaving 2 bases of the junction unmatched. The CDR3 is made up of 13 amino acids. The germline V gene encodes CDR1 SGHVS and CDR2 FQNEAQ. CDR3 nucleotides: TGTGCCAGCAGCCTGGACAGGGGCTACGAGCAGTACTTC. Amino acid sequence: CASSLDRGYEQYF.

J is TRBJ2-1 and V is TRBV6-5; the match to TRBD2 covers 12 bases. V shed 8 bases, J shed 6 bases, and the junction held 8 bases outside the gene matches. Germline CDR1 and CDR2: MNHEY and SVGAGI. This CDR3 spans 15 amino acids. The CDR3: CASGDGLAGLNEQFF. The CDR3 coding sequence is TGTGCCAGCGGAGATGGACTAGCGGGACTCAATGAGCAGTTCTTC.

The V and J genes are TRBV6-1 and TRBJ2-7, with a tentative D call TRBD1 (6 bases). Germline V lookup: CDR1 MNHNS, CDR2 SASEGT. The V gene lost 2 bases and the J gene lost 2 bases, with 10 bases spanning the gap. CDR3 length: 14 residues. The CDR3 DNA follows: TGTGCCAGCAGTGAACCGGGACACCCCTACGAGCAGTACTTC. This translates into CASSEPGHPYEQYF.

The J gene is TRBJ2-5, the V gene TRBV7-9; TRBD1 might be the D (6 bases). Germline CDR1 is SEHNR and CDR2 is FQNEAQ (reference sequence). The V end was cut by 0 bases, the J end by 2 bases, with 13 bases between. The CDR3 runs 16 residues. CDR3 bases: TGTGCCAGCAGCTTAGCAATATATACAGGGCAAGAGACCCAGTACTTC. Translated, it gives CASSLAIYTGQETQYF.

V usage is TRBV9 and J usage is TRBJ2-3; D assignment may be TRBD1 or TRBD2 (6 bases each). The CDR3 consists of 15 residues. Germline V CDR1 and CDR2: SGDLS, YYNGEE. Trimming removed 4 bases from V and 4 bases from J, with 16 bases in between. This CDR3 reads CASSLGGGWADTQYF. As DNA, the CDR3 is TGTGCCAGCAGCCTCGGAGGGGGATGGGCAGATACGCAGTATTTT.

This clone was recorded a few times. The rearrangement joins TRBV19 to TRBJ1-1; D uncertain. Germline V lookup: CDR1 LNHDA, CDR2 SQIVND (reference sequence). The CDR3 runs to 14 residues. V dropped 3 bases and J dropped 5 bases, with 13 bases sitting between them. CDR3 nucleotides: TGTGCCAGTAGTATGAGCTATCCCGGAACTGAAGCTTTCTTT. This encodes CASSMSYPGTEAFF.

The V call is TRBV18, the J call TRBJ1-2, with D perhaps TRBD1 (5 bases). Germline lookup yields CDR1 KGHSH and CDR2 LQKENI. The CDR3 length is 14 residues. The V and J ends lost 3 bases and 4 bases respectively, with 12 bases between them. The CDR3 region is CASSPNRGSYGYTF. In DNA form, the CDR3 reads TGTGCCAGCTCACCGAACCGGGGCAGCTATGGCTACACCTTC. Looking up the rest from reference TRBV18 and TRBJ1-2 gives the full variable domain: NAGVMQNPRHLVRRRGQEARLRCSPMKGHSHVYWYRQLPEEGLKFMVYLQKENIIDESGMPKERFSAEFPKEGPSILRIQQVVRGDSAAYFCASSPNRGSYGYTFGSGTRLTVV.

This clone was recorded once. This sequence joins TRBV11-1 and TRBJ2-3, with D unclear. This CDR3 spans 13 amino acids. From germline, CDR1 is SGHAT and CDR2 FQDESV (reference sequence). Trimming cost V 5 bases and J 1 base, with 7 bases left between them. DNA of the CDR3: TGTGCCAGCAGCCCGCACGGCACAGATACGCAGTATTTT. Encoded protein: CASSPHGTDTQYF.

Here the CDR3 DNA reads TGTGCCAGCAGCGTAGGTGGCAGGGGCACAGATACGCAGTATTTT. This sequence encodes CASSVGGRGTDTQYF. The V and J genes are TRBV9 and TRBJ2-3; possible D gene TRBD1, 5 bases. V lost 0 bases, J lost 1 base, and 9 bases lay in between. Germline values: CDR1 SGDLS, CDR2 YYNGEE. The CDR3 totals 15 residues.

This chain uses TRBV5-5 with TRBJ1-3; a possible D gene is TRBD1 (6 bases). V shed 4 bases and J shed 4 bases, with 15 bases lying between them. The CDR3 is 15 amino acids. Germline CDR1 reads SGHKS; CDR2 reads YYEKEE (reference sequence). CDR3 sequence reads: CASSPGPGDGNTIYF. CDR3 coding DNA: TGTGCCAGCAGCCCTGGCCCAGGGGACGGAAACACCATATATTTT.

This clone was found once. The chain links TRBV13 to TRBJ2-5; 8 nucleotides align to TRBD1. The germline CDR1 and CDR2 sequences are PRHDT and FYEKMQ (reference sequence). This CDR3 has 15 amino acids. Germline trimming cut 5 bases from V and 11 bases from J; bases unmatched to any gene: 16. The CDR3 DNA reads as TGTGCCAGCAGCCCGAACAGGGGGGCAATTGCGGAGCAGTACTTC. Encoded protein: CASSPNRGAIAEQYF.

Remarks on this clone: Other DNA sequences within the sample encode an identical CDR3. V usage is TRBV6-5 and J usage is TRBJ1-5; 7 nucleotides agree with TRBD1. This CDR3 contains 14 residues. Per germline, CDR1 MNHEY and CDR2 SVGAGI. Trimming at V came to 2 bases and at J to 2 bases, leaving 0 bases not matched to a gene. The CDR3 DNA is TGTGCCAGCAGTTACGACAGGGGCAATCAGCCCCAGCATTTT. Amino acid sequence: CASSYDRGNQPQHF.

This clone was detected once. V and J are TRBV28 and TRBJ1-1; D is possibly TRBD1 (5 bases). The V gene lost 5 bases and the J gene lost 5 bases, with 18 bases spanning the gap. This CDR3 has 15 amino acids. CDR1 MDHEN and CDR2 SYDVKM come from the germline V gene. The CDR3 DNA sequence: TGTGCCAGCAGTCCTTTACAGGATGGGGTAACTGAAGCTTTCTTT. It translates to CASSPLQDGVTEAFF.

The rearrangement uses TRBV5-4 and TRBJ1-4; D is unclear. Germline V lookup: CDR1 SGHNT, CDR2 YYREEE (reference sequence). Trimming stripped 1 base from V and 7 bases from J, with 8 bases between. The CDR3 consists of 13 residues. This CDR3 reads CASSLSGSEKLFF. The CDR3 DNA follows: TGTGCCAGCAGCTTGAGTGGGAGTGAAAAACTGTTTTTT.

The chain carries TRBV18 and TRBJ1-3; D unclear. The CDR3 runs 16 residues. The germline V gene encodes CDR1 KGHSH and CDR2 LQKENI. The germline V and J ends were trimmed by 1 base and 0 bases, with 10 bases remaining between them. CDR3 nucleotides: TGTGCCAGCTCACCACGAGAGCCAGGCTCTGGAAACACCATATATTTT. This sequence encodes CASSPREPGSGNTIYF.

This clone was recorded once. This sequence joins TRBV7-2 and TRBJ1-2, with 10 bases that match TRBD1. Germline-derived CDR1 and CDR2 are SGHTA and FQGNSA. Trimming took 3 bases from V and 4 from J; bases not matched to a gene: 5. The CDR3 runs to 15 residues. The CDR3 protein is CASSFPGQGSYGYTF. The CDR3 nucleotides are TGTGCCAGCAGCTTTCCGGGACAGGGGTCCTATGGCTACACCTTC.